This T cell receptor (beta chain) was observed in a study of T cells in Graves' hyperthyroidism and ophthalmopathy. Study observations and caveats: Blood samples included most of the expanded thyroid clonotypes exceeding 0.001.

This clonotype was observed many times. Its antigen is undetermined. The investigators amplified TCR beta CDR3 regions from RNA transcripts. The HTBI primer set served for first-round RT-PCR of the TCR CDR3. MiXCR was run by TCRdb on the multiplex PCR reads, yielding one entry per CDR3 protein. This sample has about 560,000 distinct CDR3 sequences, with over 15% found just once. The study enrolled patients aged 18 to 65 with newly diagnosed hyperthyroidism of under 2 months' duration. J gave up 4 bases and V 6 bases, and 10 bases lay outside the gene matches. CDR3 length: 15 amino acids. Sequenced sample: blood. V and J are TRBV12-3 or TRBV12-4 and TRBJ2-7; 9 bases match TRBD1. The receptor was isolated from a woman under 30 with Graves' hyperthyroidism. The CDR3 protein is CASSLSGTGSYEQYF. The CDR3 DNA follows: TGTGCCAGCAGCCTATCCGGGACAGGGTCGTACGAGCAGTACTTC.